This entry lists 9 T cell receptor beta chains sequenced from one sample in a study of T cell responses to AZD1222 COVID-19 vaccine (dated by TCRdb to the early 2020s). The sample's time point label is to be understood as: baseline before first vaccination. Libraries were prepared through the immunoSEQ multiplex PCR assay. The table comes from immuneACCESS by way of TCRdb, which keeps in-frame sequences with V and J called. Part of the clones is missing from these tables; in studies checked, under half for an unresolved V gene and the rest for unknown reasons. This sample is represented by more than 150,000 clones; just under 90% of them were singletons. The ten largest make up about 6% of the sample. The source was peripheral blood, collected on day 0 of AZD1222 vaccination. These receptors all stem from an adult in good health.

The chain couples TRBV21-1 to TRBJ2-5; TRBD1 is the table's D call and was not checked against the DNA. TRBV21-1 represents a pseudogene. CDR3 length: 15 amino acids. This CDR3 reads CASRPVGQGPETQYF. In DNA, the CDR3 is TGTGCCAGCAGGCCTGTCGGACAGGGTCCGGAGACCCAGTACTTC.

As concerns this clone: One end of the junction fails to match germline, which may point to a read error. V gene TRBV6-1 combines with J gene TRBJ1-6; no clear D. The CDR3 has 13 residues. The germline gives CDR1 MNHNS, CDR2 SASEGT. The CDR3 DNA reads TGTGCCAGCGGTGAAGGGAGTAAGTCACCCCTCCACTTT. Its translation is CASGEGSKSPLHF.

For the CDR3, the DNA is TGTGCCAGCAGCTTGGGACAGCGAGAGGGTGGCTACACCTTC. It is translated as CASSLGQREGGYTF. This chain joins TRBV5-4 and TRBJ1-2; D might be TRBD1 (5 bases). CDR1 and CDR2 from the germline V gene are SGHNT and YYREEE (reference sequence). The ends were cut back, 0 bases at V and 7 bases at J, with 13 bases in the middle. The CDR3 is 14 amino acids. Variable domain in full (rest from reference TRBV5-4 and TRBJ1-2): ETGVTQSPTHLIKTRGQQVTLRCSSQSGHNTVSWYQQALGQGPQFIFQYYREEENGRGNFPPRFSGLQFPNYSSELNVNALELDDSALYLCASSLGQREGGYTFGSGTRLTVV.

This clone came up once. The chain joins TRBV5-1 to TRBJ2-3; TRBD2 matches 16 bases. Germline V gene lookup returns CDR1 SGHRS and CDR2 YFSETQ. J lost 8 bases, V lost 8 bases, and 11 bases had no gene match. CDR3 length equals 16 residues. The CDR3 region is CASTGLAGGPSSTQYF. CDR3 coding DNA: TGCGCCAGTACGGGACTAGCGGGGGGGCCGAGCTCTACGCAGTATTTT.

The V call is TRBV6-5, the J call TRBJ2-3; D unclear. With 2 bases removed from V and 5 bases from J, the gap between germline ends came to 8 bases. The germline gives CDR1 MNHEY, CDR2 SVGAGI. The CDR3 has 13 residues. The CDR3 region is CASSYKVGDTQYF. The CDR3 DNA follows: TGTGCCAGCAGTTACAAGGTTGGAGATACGCAGTATTTT.

This clone was recorded once. This chain links TRBV7-9 with TRBJ2-1; D may correspond to TRBD1 or TRBD2 (6 bases each). V was trimmed by 0 bases and J by 5 bases, leaving 11 bases between them. The CDR3 contains 15 residues. The germline V gene encodes CDR1 SEHNR and CDR2 FQNEAQ (reference sequence). The CDR3, as DNA: TGTGCCAGCAGCTTAGCGGGGGCGGGAAACAATGAGCAGTTCTTC. It is translated as CASSLAGAGNNEQFF. Filled out from reference TRBV7-9 and TRBJ2-1, the complete variable domain reads DTGVSQNPRHKITKRGQNVTFRCDPISEHNRLYWYRQTLGQGPEFLTYFQNEAQLEKSRLLSDRFSAERPKGSFSTLEIQRTEQGDSAMYLCASSLAGAGNNEQFFGPGTRLTVL.

The chain couples TRBV12-2 to TRBJ1-2; TRBD1, the table's D call, was not compared with the DNA. TRBV12-2 is reported as a pseudogene. The CDR3 has 16 amino acids. CDR3 amino acids: CASRAVYRGPDYGYTF. The CDR3, as DNA: TGTGCAAGTCGCGCAGTCTACAGGGGGCCAGACTATGGCTACACCTTC.

The V gene is TRBV5-4, the J gene TRBJ1-2, with a weak D call TRBD1 (6 bases). This CDR3 spans 14 amino acids. Trimming took off 3 bases at V and 5 bases at J, with 14 bases between the two ends. Germline lookup yields CDR1 SGHNT and CDR2 YYREEE (reference sequence). The CDR3: CASSSKQGVYGYTF. DNA of the CDR3: TGTGCCAGCAGCTCAAAACAGGGAGTATATGGCTACACCTTC.

The chain has TRBV4-3 and TRBJ2-1, with D possibly TRBD2 on 5 matching bases. The CDR3 extends over 13 amino acids. The germline V gene has CDR1 LGHNA and CDR2 YSLEER. V was shortened by 4 bases and J by 12 bases, with 16 bases between the two germline ends. CDR3 amino acids: CASSLSIGRRQFF. The CDR3 DNA sequence: TGCGCCAGCAGCCTCTCCATTGGGAGAAGGCAGTTCTTC.